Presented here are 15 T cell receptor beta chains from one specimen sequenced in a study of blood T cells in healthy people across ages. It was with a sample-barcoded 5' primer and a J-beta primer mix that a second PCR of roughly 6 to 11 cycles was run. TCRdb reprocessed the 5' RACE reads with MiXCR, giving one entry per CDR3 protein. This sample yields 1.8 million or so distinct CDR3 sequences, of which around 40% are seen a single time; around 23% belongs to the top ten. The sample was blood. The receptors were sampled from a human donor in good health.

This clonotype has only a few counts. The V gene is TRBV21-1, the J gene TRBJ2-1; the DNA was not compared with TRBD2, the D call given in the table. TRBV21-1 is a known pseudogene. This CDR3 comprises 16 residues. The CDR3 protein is CASSTLAGGPYNEQFF. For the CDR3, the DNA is TGTGCCAGCAGCACCTTAGCGGGGGGCCCCTACAATGAGCAGTTCTTC.

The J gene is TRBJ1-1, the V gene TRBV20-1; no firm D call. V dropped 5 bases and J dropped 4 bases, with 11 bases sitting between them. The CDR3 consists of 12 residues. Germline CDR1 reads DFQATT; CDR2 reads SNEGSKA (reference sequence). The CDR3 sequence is CSADRSLTEAFF. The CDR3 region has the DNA TGCAGTGCTGACCGGTCCCTCACTGAAGCTTTCTTT.

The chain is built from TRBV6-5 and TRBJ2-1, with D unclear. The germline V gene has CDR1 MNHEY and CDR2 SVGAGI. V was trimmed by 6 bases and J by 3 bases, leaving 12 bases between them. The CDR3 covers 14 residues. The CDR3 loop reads CASRCLDGYNEQFF. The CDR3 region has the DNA TGTGCCAGCAGATGTTTGGACGGCTACAATGAGCAGTTCTTC.

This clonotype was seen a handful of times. CDR3 DNA sequence: TGTGCCAGCAGCGCCCGCTGGGGTTCGGACACTGAAGCTTTCTTT. This translates into CASSARWGSDTEAFF. V gene TRBV11-1 combines with J gene TRBJ1-1, with D hard to call. The germline V gene encodes CDR1 SGHAT and CDR2 FQDESV (reference sequence). The CDR3 is 15 amino acids. Trimming took off 5 bases at V and 3 bases at J, with 16 bases between the two ends.

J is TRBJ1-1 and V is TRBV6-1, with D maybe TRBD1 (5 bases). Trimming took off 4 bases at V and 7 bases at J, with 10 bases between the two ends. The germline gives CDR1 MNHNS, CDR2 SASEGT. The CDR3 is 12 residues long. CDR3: CASSVWDFEAFF. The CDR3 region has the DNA TGTGCCAGCAGTGTATGGGACTTTGAAGCTTTCTTT.

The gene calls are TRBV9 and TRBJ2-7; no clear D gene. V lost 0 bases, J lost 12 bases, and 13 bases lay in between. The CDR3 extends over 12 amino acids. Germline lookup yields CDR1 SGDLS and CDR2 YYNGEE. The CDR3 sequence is CASSVGDGLRYF. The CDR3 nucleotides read TGTGCCAGCAGCGTAGGAGACGGTCTGCGGTACTTC.

The CDR3 nucleotides read TGTGCCAGCAGCTTAGTCCCACAGGGGGCCTCTTCCACCTACGAGCAGTACTTC. Amino acids: CASSLVPQGASSTYEQYF. The chain is built from TRBV7-8 and TRBJ2-7; 9 bases map to TRBD1. Germline assignment: CDR1 SGHVS and CDR2 FQNEAQ. J gave up 2 bases and V 1 base, and 12 bases lay outside the gene matches. CDR3 length equals 18 residues.

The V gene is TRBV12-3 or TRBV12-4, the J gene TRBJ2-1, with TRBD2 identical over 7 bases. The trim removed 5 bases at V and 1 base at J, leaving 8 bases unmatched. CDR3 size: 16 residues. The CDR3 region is CASSPLSGESYNEQFF. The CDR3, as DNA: TGTGCCAGCAGTCCCCTCAGCGGGGAGTCCTACAATGAGCAGTTCTTC.

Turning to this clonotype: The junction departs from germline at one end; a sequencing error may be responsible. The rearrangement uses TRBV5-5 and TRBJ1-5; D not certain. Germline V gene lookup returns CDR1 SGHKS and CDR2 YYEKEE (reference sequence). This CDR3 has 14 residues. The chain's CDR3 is CASSLAADNQPQQF. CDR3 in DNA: TGTGCCAGCAGCTTGGCCGCAGACAATCAGCCCCAGCAGTTT.

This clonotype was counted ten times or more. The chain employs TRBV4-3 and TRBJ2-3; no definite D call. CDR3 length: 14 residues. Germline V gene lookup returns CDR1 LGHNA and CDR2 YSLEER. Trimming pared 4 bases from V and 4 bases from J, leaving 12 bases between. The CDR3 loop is CASSRVRSADTQYF. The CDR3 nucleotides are TGCGCCAGCAGCCGGGTTCGGAGCGCAGATACGCAGTATTTT.

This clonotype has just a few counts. In DNA form, the CDR3 reads TGTGCCGCAGGGGGGTATGGTGAAAAACTGTTTTTT. Translated, it gives CAAGGYGEKLFF. This rearrangement joins TRBV6-1 to TRBJ1-4; 7 positions match TRBD1. This CDR3 spans 12 amino acids. With V trimmed by 11 bases and J by 7 bases, 7 bases remained unmatched. Germline loops: CDR1 MNHNS, CDR2 SASEGT.

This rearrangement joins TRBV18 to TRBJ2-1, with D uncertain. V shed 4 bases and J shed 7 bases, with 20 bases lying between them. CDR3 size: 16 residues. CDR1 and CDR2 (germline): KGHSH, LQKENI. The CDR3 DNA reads TGTGCCAGCTCACAACCACTGGTCGGCTCCCTAAATGAGCAGTTCTTC. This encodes CASSQPLVGSLNEQFF.

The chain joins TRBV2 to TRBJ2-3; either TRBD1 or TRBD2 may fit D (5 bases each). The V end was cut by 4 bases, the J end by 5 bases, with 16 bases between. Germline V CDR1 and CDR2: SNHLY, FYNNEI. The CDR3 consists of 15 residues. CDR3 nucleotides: TGTGCCAGCAGTGTCCCCGGGACCGTGGGAGATACGCAGTATTTT. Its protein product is CASSVPGTVGDTQYF.

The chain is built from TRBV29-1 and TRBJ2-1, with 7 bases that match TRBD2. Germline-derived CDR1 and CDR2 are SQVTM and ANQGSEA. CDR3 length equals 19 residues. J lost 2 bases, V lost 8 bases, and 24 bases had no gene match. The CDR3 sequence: CSSVGVDSSGGRAYNEQFF. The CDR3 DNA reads TGCAGCTCCGTCGGCGTTGACTCGTCGGGGGGACGCGCCTACAATGAGCAGTTCTTC.

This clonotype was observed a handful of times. Here the CDR3 DNA reads TGTGCCAGCAGCTTGCGGGGGGTGACCCAAGAGACCCAGTACTTC. It is translated as CASSLRGVTQETQYF. This sequence joins TRBV11-2 and TRBJ2-5, with 8 nucleotides matching TRBD2. After removal of 3 bases from V and 1 base from J, the junction contained 4 bases not matched to a gene. This CDR3 contains 15 residues. Germline V lookup: CDR1 SGHAT, CDR2 FQNNGV.